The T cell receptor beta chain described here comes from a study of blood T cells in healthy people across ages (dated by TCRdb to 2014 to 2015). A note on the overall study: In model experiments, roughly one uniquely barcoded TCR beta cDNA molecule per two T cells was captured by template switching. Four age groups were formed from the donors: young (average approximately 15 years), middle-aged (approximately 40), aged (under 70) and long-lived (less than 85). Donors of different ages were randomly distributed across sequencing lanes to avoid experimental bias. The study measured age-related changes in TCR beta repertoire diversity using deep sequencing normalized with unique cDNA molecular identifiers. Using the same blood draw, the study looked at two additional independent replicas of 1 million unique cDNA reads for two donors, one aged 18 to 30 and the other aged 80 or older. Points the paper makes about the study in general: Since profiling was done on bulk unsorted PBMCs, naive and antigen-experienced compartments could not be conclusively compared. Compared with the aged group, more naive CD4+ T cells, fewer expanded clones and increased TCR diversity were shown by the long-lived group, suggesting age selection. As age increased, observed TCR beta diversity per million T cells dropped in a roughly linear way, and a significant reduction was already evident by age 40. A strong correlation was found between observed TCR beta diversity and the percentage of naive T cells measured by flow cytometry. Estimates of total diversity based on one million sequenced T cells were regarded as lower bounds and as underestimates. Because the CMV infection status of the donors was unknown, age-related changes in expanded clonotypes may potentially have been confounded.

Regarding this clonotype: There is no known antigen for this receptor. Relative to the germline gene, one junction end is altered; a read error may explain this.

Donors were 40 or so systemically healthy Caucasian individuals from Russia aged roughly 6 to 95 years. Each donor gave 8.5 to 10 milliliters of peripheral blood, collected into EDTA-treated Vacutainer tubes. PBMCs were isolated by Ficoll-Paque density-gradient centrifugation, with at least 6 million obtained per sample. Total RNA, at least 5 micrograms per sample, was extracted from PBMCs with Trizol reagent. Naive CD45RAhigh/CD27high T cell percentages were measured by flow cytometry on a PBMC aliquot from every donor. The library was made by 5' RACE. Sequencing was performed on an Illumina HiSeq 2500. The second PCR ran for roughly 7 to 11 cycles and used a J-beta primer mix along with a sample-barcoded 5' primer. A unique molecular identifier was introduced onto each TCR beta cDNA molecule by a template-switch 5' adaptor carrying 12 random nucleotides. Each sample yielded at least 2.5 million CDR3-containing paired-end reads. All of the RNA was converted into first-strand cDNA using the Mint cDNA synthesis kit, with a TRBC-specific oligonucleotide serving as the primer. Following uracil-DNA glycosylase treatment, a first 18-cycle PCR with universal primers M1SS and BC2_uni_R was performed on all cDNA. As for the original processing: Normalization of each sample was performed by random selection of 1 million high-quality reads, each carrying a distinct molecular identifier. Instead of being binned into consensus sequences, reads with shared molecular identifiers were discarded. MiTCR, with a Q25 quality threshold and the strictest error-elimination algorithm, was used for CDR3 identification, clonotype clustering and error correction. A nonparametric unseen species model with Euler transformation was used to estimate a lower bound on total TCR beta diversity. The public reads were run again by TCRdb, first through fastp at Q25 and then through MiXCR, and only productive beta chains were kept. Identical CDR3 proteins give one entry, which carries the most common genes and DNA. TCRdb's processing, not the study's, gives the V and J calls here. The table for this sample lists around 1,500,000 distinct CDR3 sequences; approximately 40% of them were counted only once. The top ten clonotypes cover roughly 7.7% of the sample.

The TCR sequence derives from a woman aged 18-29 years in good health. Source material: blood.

The CDR3 protein sequence reads: CPSSPPGRNTEAFF. The DNA sequence follows: TGTCCCAGCTCACCACCTGGACGGAACACTGAAGCTTTCTTT. The rearrangement joined TRBV18 to TRBJ1-1, with no confident D gene call. The cysteine opens and the phenylalanine closes a CDR3 of 14 amino acids. Kept here is only the CDR3 DNA, which spans 42 bases and is read in frame from base 1. CDR1 and CDR2 are drawn from the germline V gene: KGHSH, LQKENI.